This T cell receptor (beta chain) was captured by sequencing in a study of OX40 agonist ivuxolimab in advanced cancers. About the research overall: Ivuxolimab, an antibody that agonizes OX40 (CD134), was administered to the patients.

TCRdb's copy holds only in-frame clones and misses some; the assay was immunoSEQ multiplex PCR. The sample carries 100,000 to 140,000 clones, 91% recorded once. Germline V gives CDR1 SGHDT, CDR2 YYEEEE. CDR3 length: 15 amino acids. V lost 1 base, J lost 0 bases, and 9 bases lay in between. The clonotype originates from an adult with an advanced solid tumor such as melanoma, head and neck, liver or kidney cancer. The V and J genes are TRBV5-6 and TRBJ2-3, with D hard to call. The sequencing used CD4+ or CD8+ T cells sorted from blood, collected in a trial of the OX40 agonist ivuxolimab. The CDR3 sequence: CASSLFGLSTDTQYF. The CDR3, as DNA: TGTGCCAGCAGCTTGTTTGGTCTCAGCACAGATACGCAGTATTTT.